This TCR beta chain was observed in a study of cytomegalovirus exposure and HLA in healthy donors. The PCR contained 60 Vbeta and 13 Jbeta primers. Measured with immunoSEQ multiplex PCR; TCRdb has only the in-frame clones, and not every one. Of about 140,000 clones detected, about 78% appear once; the ten largest clones hold under 7.5%. CDR1 and CDR2 from the germline V gene are SEHNR and FQNEAQ (reference sequence). V was clipped by 4 bases and J by 5 bases; unmatched bases: 8. The CDR3 consists of 14 residues. The source of this sequence is a man between 35 and 55 years old in good health and CMV-seropositive. V is TRBV7-9 and J is TRBJ2-7, with TRBD1 identical over 7 bases. Input material: PBMCs. The CDR3, as DNA: TGTGCCAGCAGCTACGACAGGGTCGTCCACGAGCAGTACTTC. Translation: CASSYDRVVHEQYF.